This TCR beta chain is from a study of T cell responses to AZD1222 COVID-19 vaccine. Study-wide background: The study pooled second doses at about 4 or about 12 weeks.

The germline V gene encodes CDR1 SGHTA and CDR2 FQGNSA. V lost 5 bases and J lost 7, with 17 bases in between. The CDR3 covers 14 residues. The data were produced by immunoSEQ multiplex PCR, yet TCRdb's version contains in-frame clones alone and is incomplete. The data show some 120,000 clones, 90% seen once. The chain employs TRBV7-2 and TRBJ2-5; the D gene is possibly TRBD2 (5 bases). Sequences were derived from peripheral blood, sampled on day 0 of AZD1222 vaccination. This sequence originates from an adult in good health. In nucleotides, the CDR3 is TGTGCCAGCAGCCCTAGGGCGGGTGTAGGGACCCAGTACTTC. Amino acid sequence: CASSPRAGVGTQYF.